This TCR beta chain is drawn from a study of T-cell reconstitution after alpha-beta-depleted transplantation in children. Study-wide points: By about two months after transplant, alpha-beta T cells reportedly arose from several hundred graft clones that had expanded.

Remarks on this clonotype: Its target is unknown.

It was with unique molecular identifiers that the TCRbeta library was prepared. TCRdb recomputed calls from the PCR reads with MiXCR, one row per CDR3 protein. The data show roughly 100,000 distinct CDR3 sequences, 6% to 9% seen once. The sequence came from a boy between 2 and 10 years old with acute lymphoblastic leukemia, due to receive a stem cell transplant. Sequencing used PBMCs, obtained before TCRalphabeta/CD19-depleted stem cell transplant.

CDR3 amino acids: CASSFSWTYSNQPQHF. DNA of the CDR3: TGTGCCAGCAGTTTCTCCTGGACGTATAGCAATCAGCCCCAGCATTTT. This chain uses TRBV27 with TRBJ1-5; no firm D call. V lost 3 bases and J lost 0, with 12 bases in between. CDR1 and CDR2 (germline): MNHEY, SMNVEV (reference sequence). The CDR3 spans 16 residues.